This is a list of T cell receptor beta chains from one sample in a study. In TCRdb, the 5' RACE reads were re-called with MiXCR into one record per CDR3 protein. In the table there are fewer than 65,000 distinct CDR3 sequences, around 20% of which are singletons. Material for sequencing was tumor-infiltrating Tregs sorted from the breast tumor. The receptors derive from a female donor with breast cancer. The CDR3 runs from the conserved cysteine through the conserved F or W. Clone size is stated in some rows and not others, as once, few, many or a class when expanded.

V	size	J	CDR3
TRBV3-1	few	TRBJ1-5	CASSQGGSRQPQHF
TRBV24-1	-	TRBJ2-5	CATSKGGNQETQYF
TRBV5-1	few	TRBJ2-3	CASSSGQTGDTQYF
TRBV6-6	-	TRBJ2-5	CASSYSSGRGETQYF
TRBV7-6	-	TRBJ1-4	CASSLDQGYREKLFF
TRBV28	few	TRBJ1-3	CASSWTALNTIYF
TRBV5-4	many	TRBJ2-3	CASSLTGEDTQYF
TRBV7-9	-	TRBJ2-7	CASSSLQGSYEQYF
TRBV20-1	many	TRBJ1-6	CSATAGTGNSPLHF
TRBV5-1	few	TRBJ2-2	CASAAGDETGELFF
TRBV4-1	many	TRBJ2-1	CASSQVDWLAGGYNEQFF